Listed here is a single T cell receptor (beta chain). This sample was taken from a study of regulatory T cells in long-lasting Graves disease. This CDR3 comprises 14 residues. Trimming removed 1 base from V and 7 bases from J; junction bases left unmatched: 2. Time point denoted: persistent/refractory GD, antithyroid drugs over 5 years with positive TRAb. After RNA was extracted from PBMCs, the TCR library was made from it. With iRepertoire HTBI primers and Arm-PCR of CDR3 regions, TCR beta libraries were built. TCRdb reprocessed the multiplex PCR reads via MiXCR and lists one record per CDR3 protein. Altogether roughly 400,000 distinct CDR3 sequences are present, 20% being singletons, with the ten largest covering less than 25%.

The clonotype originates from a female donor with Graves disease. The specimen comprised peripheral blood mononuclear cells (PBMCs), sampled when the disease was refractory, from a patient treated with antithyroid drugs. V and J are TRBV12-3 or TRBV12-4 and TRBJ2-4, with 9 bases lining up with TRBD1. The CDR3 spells CASSLGQGVNIQYF. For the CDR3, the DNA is TGTGCCAGCAGTTTAGGACAGGGGGTGAACATTCAGTACTTC.